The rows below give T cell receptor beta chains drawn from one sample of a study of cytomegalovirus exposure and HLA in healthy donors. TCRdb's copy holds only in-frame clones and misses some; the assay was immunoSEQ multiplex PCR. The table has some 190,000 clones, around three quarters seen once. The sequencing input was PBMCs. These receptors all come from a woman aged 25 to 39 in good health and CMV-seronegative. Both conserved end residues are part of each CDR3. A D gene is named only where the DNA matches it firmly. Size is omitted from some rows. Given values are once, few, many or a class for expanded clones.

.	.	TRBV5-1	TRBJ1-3	CASTGEPGNTIYF	TGCGCCAGCACGGGGGAGCCTGGAAACACCATATATTTT
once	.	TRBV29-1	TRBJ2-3	CSASGQRTDTQYF	TGCAGCGCCTCCGGACAGCGCACAGATACGCAGTATTTT
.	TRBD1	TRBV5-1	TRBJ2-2	CASRTGTANTGELFF	TGCGCCAGCAGGACGGGGACAGCGAACACCGGGGAGCTGTTTTTT
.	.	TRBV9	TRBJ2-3	CASTEGQNTDTQYF	TGTGCCAGCACTGAAGGACAGAACACAGATACGCAGTATTTT
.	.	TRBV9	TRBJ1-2	CASSVALSTPNYGYTF	TGTGCCAGCAGCGTAGCTCTGAGCACCCCTAACTATGGCTACACCTTC
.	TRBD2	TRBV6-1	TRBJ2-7	CASSDPSGGSSYEQYF	TGTGCCAGCAGTGACCCGAGCGGGGGTAGCTCCTACGAGCAGTACTTC
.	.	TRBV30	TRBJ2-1	CAWSVPRNEQFF	TGTGCCTGGAGTGTACCGAGGAATGAGCAGTTCTTC
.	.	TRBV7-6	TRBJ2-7	CASSLVGGVYEQYF	TGTGCCAGCAGCTTAGTAGGAGGGGTCTACGAGCAGTACTTC
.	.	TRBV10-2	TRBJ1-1	CASTMNTEAFF	TGCGCCAGCACTATGAACACTGAAGCTTTCTTT
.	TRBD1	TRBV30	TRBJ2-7	CATKRDRGYEQYF	TGTGCCACAAAGAGGGACAGGGGCTACGAGCAGTACTTC
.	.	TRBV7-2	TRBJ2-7	CASGGFSYEQYF	TGTGCCAGCGGGGGGTTCTCCTACGAGCAGTACTTC
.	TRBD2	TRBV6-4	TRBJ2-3	CASSEERGSTDTQYF	TGTGCCAGCAGTGAGGAGCGGGGGAGCACAGATACGCAGTATTTT
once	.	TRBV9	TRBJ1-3	CASSVAQGTGGNTIYF	TGTGCCAGCAGCGTAGCTCAAGGAACGGGGGGAAACACCATATATTTT
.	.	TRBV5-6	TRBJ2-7	CASSPGKGLPYEQYF	TGTGCCAGCAGCCCCGGGAAAGGGCTTCCCTACGAGCAGTACTTC
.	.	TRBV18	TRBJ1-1	CASSQSRGGDTEAFF	TGTGCCAGCTCACAGAGCAGGGGTGGTGACACTGAAGCTTTCTTT